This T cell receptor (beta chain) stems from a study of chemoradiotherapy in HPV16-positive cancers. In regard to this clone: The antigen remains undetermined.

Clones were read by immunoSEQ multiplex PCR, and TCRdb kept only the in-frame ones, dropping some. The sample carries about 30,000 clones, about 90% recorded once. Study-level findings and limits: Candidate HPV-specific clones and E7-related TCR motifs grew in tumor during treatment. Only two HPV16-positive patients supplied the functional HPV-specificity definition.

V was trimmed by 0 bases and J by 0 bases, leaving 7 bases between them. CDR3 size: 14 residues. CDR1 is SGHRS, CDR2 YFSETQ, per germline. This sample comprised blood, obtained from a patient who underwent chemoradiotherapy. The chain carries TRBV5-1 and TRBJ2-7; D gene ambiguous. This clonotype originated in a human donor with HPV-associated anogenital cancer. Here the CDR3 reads CASSLEGSSYEQYF. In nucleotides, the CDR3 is TGCGCCAGCAGCTTGGAAGGCAGCTCCTACGAGCAGTACTTC.